The T cell receptor beta chain described here comes from a study of shared clonotypes between healthy human individuals. The CDR3 is made up of 14 amino acids. Trimming removed 3 bases from V and 4 bases from J, with 10 bases in between. Germline assignment: CDR1 WSHSY and CDR2 SAAADI. Produced via immunoSEQ multiplex PCR; TCRdb's table is partial and in-frame only. The top ten clones hold about 0.32% of a sample with roughly 380,000 clones, 96% of them seen once. Study-wide findings and caveats: The represented genetic and exposure-history diversity was limited by the small number of donors. Sharing of clonotypes among donors was expected to vary with sequencing depth.

This clone showed up just once. Its specificity is unknown. The chain combines TRBV10-2 with TRBJ1-3; D ambiguous. The sequence was collected from a man aged 25-45 years in good health. Sequencing input: memory CD8+ T cells sorted from blood. The subset denotes: CD45RO+ cells pooled with CCR7-negative TemRA cells. In DNA, the CDR3 is TGCGCCAGCAGTGATAGAGTACCGGGAAACACCATATATTTT. Translation: CASSDRVPGNTIYF.